One sample yielded the 25 T cell receptor delta chains listed below, sequenced in a study of gammadelta T cells in human blood. TCRdb re-called clones from the RT-PCR reads using CATT. The sample has 750 to 850 delta-chain clones, 14% to 15% seen once. The sequenced material came from non-Vgamma9Vdelta2 gamma-delta T cells from fetal blood. The source is a human fetus.

In its sample, this clone was seen a few times. V gene TRDV2 combines with J gene TRDJ3; D perhaps matches TRDD3 (6 bases). Germline loops: CDR1 GEAIGNYY, CDR2 EKD. This CDR3 has 17 residues. Between the trimmed V and J ends, which lost 3 bases and 0 bases, there was a span of 11 bases. The chain's CDR3 is CACDDLGSSWDTRQMFF. CDR3 coding DNA: TGTGCCTGTGACGATCTGGGGAGCTCCTGGGACACCCGACAGATGTTTTTC.

By share of the sample, this clone is medium-sized. The V call is TRDV2, the J call TRDJ3, with 7 bases fitting TRDD3. The J gene, absent from TCRdb, was called here by matching the DNA to germline. V lost 3 bases to trimming and J lost 2 bases; unmatched junction nucleotides: 15. Germline-derived CDR1 and CDR2 are GEAIGNYY and EKD. The CDR3 is made up of 20 amino acids. CDR3 sequence reads: CACDAATGDHRPWDTRQMFF. CDR3 nucleotide sequence: TGTGCCTGTGACGCCGCTACTGGGGACCACCGACCCTGGGACACCCGACAGATGTTTTTC.

This clone is categorized as large. V is TRDV3 and J is TRDJ1; 9 positions match TRDD3. From germline, CDR1 is TVYSNPD and CDR2 GDNSRS (reference sequence). Unmatched junction bases numbered 12, after V lost 2 bases and J lost 2 bases. The CDR3 extends over 16 amino acids. CDR3 bases: TGTGCCTTTTGGTCTGAGCGGGGATACGCGACCGATAAACTCATCTTT. Protein product: CAFWSERGYATDKLIF.

To note about this clone: A read error may produce the germline difference seen at one junction end. The V and J genes are TRDV1 and TRDJ1; 11 nucleotides line up with TRDD3. The V gene's germline CDR1 is TSWWSYY and CDR2 QGS. The CDR3 loop spans 18 amino acids. The CDR3 region is CALGEMTTSGGYTDKLTF. In nucleotides, the CDR3 is TGTGCTCTTGGGGAAATGACCACGTCTGGGGGATACACCGATAAACTCACCTTT.

By share, this clone ranks as large (0.1 to 1%). The rearrangement uses TRDV1 and TRDJ2; D is unresolved. Germline V gene data show CDR1 as TSWWSYY and CDR2 as QGS. CDR3 length equals 14 residues. Trimming removed 0 bases at V and 3 bases at J, with 5 bases between. The CDR3 DNA is TGTGCTCTTGGGGAACTGGGAATGACAGCACAACTCTTCTTT. Translation gives CALGELGMTAQLFF.

A remark on this clone: Given a far larger clone just one base away, this is likely a sequencing read error. No call was made for the V gene; the J gene is TRDJ2; the table's D call TRDD3 went unverified against the DNA. The CDR3 loop spans 15 amino acids. CDR3 sequence reads: CAVFLPGGLTAQPFF. The CDR3 DNA sequence: TGTGCTGTGTTCCTCCCTGGGGGATTGACAGCACAACCCTTCTTT.

This clone came up a few times. The chain couples TRDV1 to TRDJ2, with 9 bases that match TRDD3. The V segment lost 4 bases and the J segment 0 bases; nucleotides outside the gene matches: 15. This CDR3 contains 20 residues. Germline V lookup: CDR1 TSWWSYY, CDR2 QGS. The CDR3 DNA reads TGTGCTCTTGGGGGCTCTTCCTCCATACTGGGGGAAGCTTTGACAGCACAACTCTTCTTT. It yields the protein CALGGSSSILGEALTAQLFF.

This clone was seen just once. A far larger clone lies a single base away; this is likely a read error. The gene calls are TRDV1 and TRDJ1, with 8 bases fitting TRDD3. Assignment of the J gene here rests on matching the DNA to germline, because TCRdb gives none. The CDR3 covers 21 residues. The trim removed 3 bases at V and 0 bases at J, leaving 21 bases unmatched. Germline V gene sequence: CDR1 TSWWSYY, CDR2 QGS. This CDR3 is CALGEISREVTGGLYTDKLIF. CDR3 DNA: TGTGCTCTTGGGGAGATTTCCCGGGAGGTTACTGGGGGTCTCTACACCGATAAACTCATCTTT.

This clone was recorded a few times. This likely traces to a read error, being one base from a far larger clone. Additional DNA sequences in this sample encode the identical CDR3. This chain connects TRDV1 to TRDJ1; TRDD3 matches at 12 bases. CDR3 length: 22 amino acids. The germline gives CDR1 TSWWSYY, CDR2 QGS. CDR3 DNA: TGTGCTCTTGGGGAAACTGGATTCCCACCAACTTATACTGGGGGATACACCCATAAACTCATCTTT. It translates to CALGETGFPPTYTGGYTHKLIF.

In its sample, this clone ranks as large. The chain joins TRDV3 to TRDJ3, with 13 nucleotides matching TRDD3. The CDR3 is made up of 18 amino acids. Germline CDR1 reads TVYSNPD; CDR2 reads GDNSRS (reference sequence). V was clipped by 4 bases and J by 1 base; unmatched bases: 7. The chain's CDR3 is CASATGGYGSWDTRQMFF. In DNA form, the CDR3 reads TGTGCCTCCGCCACTGGGGGATACGGATCCTGGGACACCCGACAGATGTTTTTC.

Points on this clone: This may stem from a read error, because a much larger clone lies one nucleotide away. The chain has TRDV3 and TRDJ3; TRDD3 matches 13 bases. With 4 bases clipped from V and 5 bases from J, the junction kept 11 bases outside the gene matches. This CDR3 has 18 residues. Germline V gives CDR1 TVYSNPD, CDR2 GDNSRS (reference sequence). Here the CDR3 reads CASATGGYGSRDTRQMFF. The CDR3 nucleotides are TGTGCCTCCGCCACTGGGGGATACGGATCCCGGGACACCCGACAGATGTTTTTC.

This clone is labeled as large (0.1 to 1%). The rearrangement joins TRDV1 to TRDJ1, with TRDD3 matching 11 bases. The CDR3 is 16 residues long. The germline V gene encodes CDR1 TSWWSYY and CDR2 QGS. Losses at the gene ends were 5 bases for V and 10 bases for J; bases not matched to a gene: 15. The CDR3 DNA follows: TGTGCTCTTGGGATACTGGGGGATATCCCCATACCTGGACTCATCTTT. Encoded protein: CALGILGDIPIPGLIF.

The V gene was left uncalled, and the J gene is TRDJ2; TRDD3 reflects the table's D call only, with no check against the DNA. This CDR3 comprises 23 residues. In DNA, the CDR3 is TGTGCCCTTTTGGGGATCCTACGTCGGACTGGGGGATACCCCCTCGGAGAGGAAGCACAACTCTTCTTT. This codes for CALLGILRRTGGYPLGEEAQLFF.

By share of the sample, this clone is large. This chain links TRDV1 with TRDJ2; D is possibly TRDD2 (6 bases). This CDR3 is 16 amino acids long. Germline CDR1 is TSWWSYY and CDR2 is QGS. Trimming stripped 1 base from V and 4 bases from J, with 13 bases between. The chain's CDR3 is CALGERPLLPTAQLFF. The CDR3 DNA sequence: TGTGCTCTTGGGGAACGCCCTCTCCTACCGACAGCACAACTCTTCTTT.

By sample share, this clone is large (0.1 to 1%). V is TRAV29/DV5 and J is TRDJ1, with 9 bases aligning to TRDD3. CDR3 length: 14 amino acids. CDR1 NSMFDY and CDR2 ISSIKDK come from the germline V gene. J lost 0 bases, V lost 0 bases, and 0 bases had no gene match. CDR3 nucleotide sequence: TGTGCAGCAAGCGCTGGGGGATACACCGATAAACTCATCTTT. This codes for CAASAGGYTDKLIF. The full variable domain, with the rest looked up from reference TRAV29/DV5 and TRDJ1, is DQQVKQNSPSLSVQEGRISILNCDYTNSMFDYFLWYKKYPAEGPTFLISISSIKDKNEDGRFTVFLNKSAKHLSLHIVPSQPGDSAVYFCAASAGGYTDKLIFGKGTRVTVEP.

Judged by abundance, this clone is large. The chain is built from TRDV1 and TRDJ1; possibly TRDD3 for D (6 bases). Deletions cut 0 bases from V and 0 bases from J, with 23 bases between. Per the germline V gene, CDR1 is TSWWSYY and CDR2 is QGS. The CDR3 contains 20 residues. CDR3 region: CALGELPRPTVVGDTDKLIF. CDR3 nucleotides: TGTGCTCTTGGGGAACTGCCCCGGCCTACCGTGGTGGGGGACACCGATAAACTCATCTTT.

On this clone itself: A far larger clone differs by one base, so this is likely a read error. The chain links TRDV1 to TRDJ1; 9 nucleotides agree with TRDD2. Assignment of the J gene here rests on matching the DNA to germline, because TCRdb gives none. CDR3 size: 22 residues. Germline lookup yields CDR1 TSWWSYY and CDR2 QGS. CDR3 protein: CAPGELRPPFLRRGTHTDKLIF. CDR3 DNA sequence: TGTGCTCCTGGGGAACTGAGACCTCCCTTCCTACGGAGGGGGACCCACACCGATAAACTCATCTTT.

This clone occurred once. A far larger clone is one nucleotide away, so this likely arose from a read error. The V gene is given as TRDV2, and no J gene call is available; the DNA was not compared with TRDD3, the D call given in the table. This CDR3 spans 16 amino acids. Germline assignment: CDR1 GEAIGNYY and CDR2 EKD. The CDR3 region has the DNA TGTGCCTGTGACTGGGGGAGCTCCTGGGACACCCGACAGATATTTTTC. This sequence encodes CACDWGSSWDTRQIFF.

Comments on this clone: A far more abundant clone sits one base away, making this likely a read error. The rearrangement joins TRDV3 to TRDJ1; 9 bases fit TRDD3. The J gene, not given by TCRdb, was assigned here from a germline match of the nucleotide sequence. V lost 5 bases and J lost 2; bases outside the gene matches: 15. The CDR3 covers 16 residues. Germline CDR1 TVYSNPD, CDR2 GDNSRS (reference sequence). The CDR3 region has the DNA TGTGCCGTTTGGTCTGAGCGGGGATACGCGACCGATAAACTCATCTTT. Its protein product is CAVWSERGYATDKLIF.

In the case of this clone: A far larger clone lies a single base away; this is likely a read error. The rearrangement links TRDV2 to TRDJ2; 11 positions match TRDD3. The J gene, absent from TCRdb, was called here by matching the DNA to germline. The germline V gene has CDR1 GEAIGNYY and CDR2 EKD. The CDR3 is made up of 19 amino acids. Losses at the gene ends were 1 base for V and 4 bases for J; bases not matched to a gene: 13. In nucleotides, the CDR3 is TGTGCCTGTGACACGAGACGGAAACTGGGGGATAAAGCGACAGCACAACTCTTCTTT. Protein product: CACDTRRKLGDKATAQLFF.

This clone is classed as large. The chain has TRAV38-2/DV8 and TRDJ3, with no clear D. CDR1 TSESDYY and CDR2 QEAYKQQN come from the germline V gene. The germline V and J ends were trimmed by 0 bases and 3 bases, with 10 bases remaining between them. CDR3 size: 17 residues. CDR3 sequence reads: CAYRSAVLGWDTRQMFF. The CDR3 nucleotides are TGTGCTTATAGGAGCGCTGTATTAGGCTGGGACACCCGACAGATGTTTTTC.

The chain joins TRDV1 to TRDJ1, with 13 bases aligning to TRDD3. This CDR3 is built from 19 residues. Losses at the gene ends were 0 bases for V and 0 bases for J; bases not matched to a gene: 7. Looked up from germline, CDR1 is TSWWSYY and CDR2 is QGS. CDR3 residues: CALGELYWGIRGYTDKLIF. Written as DNA, the CDR3 is TGTGCTCTTGGGGAACTCTACTGGGGGATACGGGGGTACACCGATAAACTCATCTTT.

No call was made for the V gene; the J gene is TRDJ3. The CDR3 extends over 10 amino acids. The CDR3 DNA reads as TGCGCCTGGGACACCCGACAGATGTTTTTC. Residues: CAWDTRQMFF.

Turning to this clone: This probably arose from a read error, given a far larger clone one base away. The chain is built from TRAV29/DV5 and TRDJ1; 12 positions agree with TRDD3. The J gene was not available in TCRdb and was assigned here by matching the DNA to germline segments. Per germline, CDR1 NSMFDY and CDR2 ISSIKDK. CDR3 length: 14 residues. CDR3 protein: CAASTGGYTNKLIF. The CDR3 DNA follows: TGTGCAGCAAGCACTGGGGGATACACCAATAAACTCATCTTT.

Only a few counts were recorded for this clone. Given a far larger clone just one base away, this is likely a sequencing read error. The gene calls are TRDV1 and TRDJ1; 7 nucleotides match TRDD3. The length of the CDR3 is 19 residues. The germline CDR1 and CDR2 sequences are TSWWSYY and QGS. J was trimmed by 0 bases and V by 6 bases; bases with no gene match: 19. The CDR3 reads CALGRNPCLGLGDTDKLIF. CDR3 bases: TGTGCTCTTGGTCGGAACCCTTGCCTGGGGCTGGGGGACACCGATAAACTCATCTTT.